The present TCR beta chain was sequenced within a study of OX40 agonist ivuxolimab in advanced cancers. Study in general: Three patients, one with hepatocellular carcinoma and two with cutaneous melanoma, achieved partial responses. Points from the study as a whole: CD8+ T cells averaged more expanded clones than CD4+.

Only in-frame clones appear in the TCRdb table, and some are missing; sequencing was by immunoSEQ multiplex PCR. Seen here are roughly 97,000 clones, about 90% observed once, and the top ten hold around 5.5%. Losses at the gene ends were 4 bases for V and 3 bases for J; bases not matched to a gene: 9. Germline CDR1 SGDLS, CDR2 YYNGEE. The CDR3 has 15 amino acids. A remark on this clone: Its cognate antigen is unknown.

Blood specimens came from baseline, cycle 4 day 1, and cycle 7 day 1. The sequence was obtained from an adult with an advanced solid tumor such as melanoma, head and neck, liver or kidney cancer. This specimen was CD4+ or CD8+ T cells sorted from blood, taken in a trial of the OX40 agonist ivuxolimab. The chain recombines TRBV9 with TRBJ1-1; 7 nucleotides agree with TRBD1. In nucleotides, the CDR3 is TGTGCCAGCAGCACTCATGTACAGGGGTACACTGAAGCTTTCTTT. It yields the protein CASSTHVQGYTEAFF.